The entry below gives a single TCR beta chain sequence along with its context. The data originate from a study of T cell responses to AZD1222 COVID-19 vaccine. Assay: immunoSEQ multiplex PCR; the TCRdb copy retains only in-frame clones and omits some. The sample carries some 170,000 clones, roughly 91% recorded once. The CDR3 consists of 16 residues. Looked up from germline, CDR1 is SGHRS and CDR2 is YFSETQ. The V gene end was trimmed by 0 bases and the J gene end by 2 bases; junction bases not matched to a gene: 2. The V call is TRBV5-1, the J call TRBJ1-4; 9 bases agree with TRBD1. Sequencing was performed on peripheral blood, taken 28 days after the second dose of the MenACWY control vaccine. The source is an adult who received the MenACWY meningococcal vaccine as a control. This CDR3 is CASSLGTGATNEKLFF. CDR3 in DNA: TGCGCCAGCAGCTTGGGGACAGGGGCTACTAATGAAAAACTGTTTTTT.